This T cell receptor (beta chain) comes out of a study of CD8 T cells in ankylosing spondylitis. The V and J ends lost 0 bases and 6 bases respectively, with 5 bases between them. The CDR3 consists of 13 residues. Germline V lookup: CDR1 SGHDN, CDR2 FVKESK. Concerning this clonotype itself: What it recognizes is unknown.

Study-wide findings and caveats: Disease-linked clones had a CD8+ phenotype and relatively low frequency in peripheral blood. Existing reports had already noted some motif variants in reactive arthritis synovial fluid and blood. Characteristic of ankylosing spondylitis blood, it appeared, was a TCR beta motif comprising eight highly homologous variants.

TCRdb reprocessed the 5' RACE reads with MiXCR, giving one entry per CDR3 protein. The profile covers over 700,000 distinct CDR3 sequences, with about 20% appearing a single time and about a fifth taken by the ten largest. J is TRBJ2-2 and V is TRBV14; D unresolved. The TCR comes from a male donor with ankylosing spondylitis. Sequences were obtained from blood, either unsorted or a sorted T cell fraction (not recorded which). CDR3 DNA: TGTGCCAGCAGCCAAGATAAGCCCGGGGAGCTGTTTTTT. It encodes CASSQDKPGELFF.